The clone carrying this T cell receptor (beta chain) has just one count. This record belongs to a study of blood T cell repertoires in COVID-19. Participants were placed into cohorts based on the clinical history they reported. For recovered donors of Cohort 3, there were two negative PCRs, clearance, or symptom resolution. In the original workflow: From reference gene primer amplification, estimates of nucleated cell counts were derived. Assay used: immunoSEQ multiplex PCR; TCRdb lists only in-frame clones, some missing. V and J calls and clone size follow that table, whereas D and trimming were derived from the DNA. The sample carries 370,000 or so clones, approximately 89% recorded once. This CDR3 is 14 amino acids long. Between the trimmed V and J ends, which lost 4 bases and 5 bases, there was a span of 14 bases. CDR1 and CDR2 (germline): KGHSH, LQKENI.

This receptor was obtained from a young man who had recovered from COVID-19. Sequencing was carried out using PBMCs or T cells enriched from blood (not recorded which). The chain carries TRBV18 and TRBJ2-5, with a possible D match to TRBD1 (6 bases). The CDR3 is CASSHRERGETQYF. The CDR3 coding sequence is TGTGCCAGCTCACACAGGGAAAGGGGTGAGACCCAGTACTTC.